These 16 T cell receptor beta chains originate from one sample sequenced in a study of CD8+CD57+ T cells in acquired aplastic anemia. Profiling that covered TCR beta VDJ and CDR3 relied on genomic DNA as its template. Via MiXCR, TCRdb re-called the reads, giving one row per CDR3 protein. This sample has under 350,000 distinct CDR3 sequences, with about 56% found just once. The material sequenced was sorted CD4+, CD8+, or CD8+CD57+ T cells (not recorded which) from PBMCs. Receptors originate from a human donor with severe aplastic anemia or a healthy control (not recorded which).

The rearrangement joins TRBV12-3 or TRBV12-4 to TRBJ2-1, with no clear D. Trimming removed 5 bases from V and 2 bases from J, with 16 bases in between. This CDR3 contains 16 residues. The CDR3 coding sequence is TGTGCCAGCAGTGAACATCTTGCTAGAACCTACAATGAGCAGTTCTTC. Translation gives CASSEHLARTYNEQFF.

This clonotype was observed once. The V and J genes are TRBV7-8 and TRBJ1-1; tentative D call: TRBD1 (5 bases). With 5 bases removed from V and 11 bases from J, the gap between germline ends came to 21 bases. The germline gives CDR1 SGHVS, CDR2 FQNEAQ. The CDR3 is made up of 14 amino acids. The DNA for the CDR3 is TGTGCCAGCAGCGCAGAAGGGAGCGGACAAGGGGCTTTCTTT. Translated, it gives CASSAEGSGQGAFF.

The table lists this clonotype with a count of one. The rearrangement joins TRBV2 to TRBJ2-3; D gene uncertain. V was shortened by 6 bases and J by 5 bases, with 6 bases between the two germline ends. The CDR3 is 11 amino acids. The germline V gene has CDR1 SNHLY and CDR2 FYNNEI. In DNA form, the CDR3 reads TGTGCCAGCAGGTTGGAAGATACGCAGTATTTT. Its translation: CASRLEDTQYF. The variable domain in full, with the rest retrieved from reference TRBV2 and TRBJ2-3, is EPEVTQTPSHQVTQMGQEVILRCVPISNHLYFYWYRQILGQKVEFLVSFYNNEISEKSEIFDDQFSVERPDGSNFTLKIRSTKLEDSAMYFCASRLEDTQYFGPGTRLTVL.

In this sample, this clonotype turned up many times. V usage is TRBV19 and J usage is TRBJ2-3; 10 bases map to TRBD2. The length of the CDR3 is 15 residues. Germline loops: CDR1 LNHDA, CDR2 SQIVND (reference sequence). After removal of 6 bases from V and 2 bases from J, the junction contained 5 bases not matched to a gene. CDR3 in amino acids: CASSLLAGNTDTQYF. CDR3 in DNA: TGTGCCAGTAGCCTACTAGCGGGAAACACAGATACGCAGTATTTT.

This clonotype was detected only once. The chain carries TRBV5-1 and TRBJ2-3; 11 bases map to TRBD2. The junction had 7 bases not matched to a gene; V was cut back by 6 bases and J by 1 base. CDR1 SGHRS and CDR2 YFSETQ come from the germline V gene. This CDR3 spans 16 amino acids. The CDR3 region is CASTGRGLAGTDTQYF. The CDR3 DNA follows: TGCGCCAGCACCGGCAGGGGACTAGCGGGCACAGATACGCAGTATTTT.

This clonotype showed up many times. The chain is built from TRBV30 and TRBJ1-1, with a tentative D call TRBD1 (6 bases). CDR1 and CDR2 from the germline V gene are GTSNPN and SVGIG (reference sequence). The CDR3 is 13 residues long. V was pared by 5 bases and J by 7 bases, with 17 bases between. The CDR3 region has the DNA TGTGCCTGGGGGGGCCTATGGCAGCGTGAAGCTTTCTTT. This gives the protein CAWGGLWQREAFF.

The CDR3 DNA sequence: TGTGCCAGCAGTCCATTGGGAGGCCTGGGCAATCAGCCCCAGCATTTT. It translates to CASSPLGGLGNQPQHF. V usage is TRBV27 and J usage is TRBJ1-5; D is ambiguous. The V end lost 5 bases, the J end lost 2 bases, and 16 bases lay between the germline ends. The germline V gene encodes CDR1 MNHEY and CDR2 SMNVEV (reference sequence). The CDR3 consists of 16 residues.

The V gene is TRBV19, the J gene TRBJ1-1; TRBD1 aligns across 7 bases. V lost 6 bases to trimming and J lost 1 base; unmatched junction nucleotides: 2. The germline gives CDR1 LNHDA, CDR2 SQIVND (reference sequence). The CDR3 has 13 residues. The CDR3 loop is CASRGQRNTEAFF. In nucleotides, the CDR3 is TGTGCCAGTAGGGGACAGAGGAACACTGAAGCTTTCTTT.

The V and J genes are TRBV9 and TRBJ2-5, with D hard to call. Germline CDR1 SGDLS, CDR2 YYNGEE. V was clipped by 3 bases and J by 5 bases, with 11 bases between them. The CDR3 is 13 amino acids. The CDR3 nucleotides read TGTGCCAGCAGCGGAACACAATACGAGACCCAGTACTTC. Protein sequence: CASSGTQYETQYF.

On this clonotype: A much larger clone differs by one base, so this may be a read error. No conserved phenylalanine or tryptophan is present at the end of the CDR3, so a read error is the likely explanation. The chain uses TRBV6-2 or TRBV6-3 and TRBJ2-1, with TRBD2 matching 7 bases. CDR3 length: 12 residues. V lost 2 bases and J lost 12; bases outside the gene matches: 4. Germline assignment: CDR1 MNHEY and CDR2 SVGEGT. The CDR3 sequence: CASSYKRGPQFL. The CDR3 DNA is TGTGCCAGCAGTTACAAGCGGGGCCCGCAGTTCCTC.

This rearrangement joins TRBV10-3 to TRBJ2-3, with a weak D call TRBD2 (6 bases). The CDR3 has 13 amino acids. V lost 8 bases and J lost 0, with 9 bases in between. Germline V lookup: CDR1 ENHRY, CDR2 SYGVKD. This CDR3 reads CAIPGGSTDTQYF. Here the CDR3 DNA reads TGTGCCATCCCCGGGGGTAGCACAGATACGCAGTATTTT.

This clonotype was seen repeatedly, ten times or more. The gene calls are TRBV12-3 or TRBV12-4 and TRBJ1-3; 8 bases fit TRBD1. The V and J ends lost 11 bases and 3 bases, in that order; junction bases with no gene match: 6. The CDR3 loop spans 13 amino acids. The CDR3 spells CAARGQGGNTIYF. In DNA, the CDR3 is TGTGCCGCCAGGGGGCAGGGTGGAAACACCATATATTTT.

In its sample, this clonotype was seen once. The chain is built from TRBV7-9 and TRBJ2-3, with 10 positions matching TRBD2. The CDR3 is made up of 18 amino acids. V trimming: 4 bases; J trimming: 3 bases; junction bases outside the gene matches: 13. The germline V gene has CDR1 SEHNR and CDR2 FQNEAQ (reference sequence). This chain's CDR3 is CASSSTVAGGLATDTQYF. The DNA of the CDR3 is TGTGCCAGCAGCTCCACCGTAGCGGGGGGTTTAGCTACAGATACGCAGTATTTT.

The CDR3 loop is CASSLVDRDREETQYF. The CDR3, as DNA: TGTGCCAGCAGCTTAGTGGACCGGGACAGGGAAGAGACCCAGTACTTC. The chain recombines TRBV7-9 with TRBJ2-5, with 9 nucleotides matching TRBD1. This CDR3 is 16 amino acids long. J lost 3 bases, V lost 1 base, and 6 bases had no gene match. In germline, CDR1 is SEHNR, CDR2 FQNEAQ (reference sequence).

For this clonotype: Likely a read error: the CDR3 ends without its conserved phenylalanine or tryptophan. This rearrangement joins TRBV7-9 to TRBJ2-7; no clear D. This CDR3 contains 13 residues. Trimming removed 4 bases at V and 4 bases at J, with 11 bases between. CDR1 SEHNR and CDR2 FQNEAQ come from the germline V gene (reference sequence). CDR3: CASSSNAAYEQYL. DNA of the CDR3: TGTGCCAGCAGCTCAAACGCGGCATACGAGCAGTACCTC.

Only a few counts were recorded for this clonotype. V gene TRBV7-2 combines with J gene TRBJ1-3, with TRBD1 matching 8 bases. Germline values: CDR1 SGHTA, CDR2 FQGNSA. Trimming took 3 bases from V and 4 from J; bases not matched to a gene: 2. The CDR3 sequence is 14 residues long. The CDR3 bases are TGTGCCAGCAGCTTGCAGGGGGCCGGAAACACCATATATTTT. Residues: CASSLQGAGNTIYF. Supplemented by reference TRBV7-2 and TRBJ1-3, the full variable domain reads GAGVSQSPSNKVTEKGKDVELRCDPISGHTALYWYRQSLGQGLEFLIYFQGNSAPDKSGLPSDRFSAERTGGSVSTLTIQRTQQEDSAVYLCASSLQGAGNTIYFGEGSWLTVV.